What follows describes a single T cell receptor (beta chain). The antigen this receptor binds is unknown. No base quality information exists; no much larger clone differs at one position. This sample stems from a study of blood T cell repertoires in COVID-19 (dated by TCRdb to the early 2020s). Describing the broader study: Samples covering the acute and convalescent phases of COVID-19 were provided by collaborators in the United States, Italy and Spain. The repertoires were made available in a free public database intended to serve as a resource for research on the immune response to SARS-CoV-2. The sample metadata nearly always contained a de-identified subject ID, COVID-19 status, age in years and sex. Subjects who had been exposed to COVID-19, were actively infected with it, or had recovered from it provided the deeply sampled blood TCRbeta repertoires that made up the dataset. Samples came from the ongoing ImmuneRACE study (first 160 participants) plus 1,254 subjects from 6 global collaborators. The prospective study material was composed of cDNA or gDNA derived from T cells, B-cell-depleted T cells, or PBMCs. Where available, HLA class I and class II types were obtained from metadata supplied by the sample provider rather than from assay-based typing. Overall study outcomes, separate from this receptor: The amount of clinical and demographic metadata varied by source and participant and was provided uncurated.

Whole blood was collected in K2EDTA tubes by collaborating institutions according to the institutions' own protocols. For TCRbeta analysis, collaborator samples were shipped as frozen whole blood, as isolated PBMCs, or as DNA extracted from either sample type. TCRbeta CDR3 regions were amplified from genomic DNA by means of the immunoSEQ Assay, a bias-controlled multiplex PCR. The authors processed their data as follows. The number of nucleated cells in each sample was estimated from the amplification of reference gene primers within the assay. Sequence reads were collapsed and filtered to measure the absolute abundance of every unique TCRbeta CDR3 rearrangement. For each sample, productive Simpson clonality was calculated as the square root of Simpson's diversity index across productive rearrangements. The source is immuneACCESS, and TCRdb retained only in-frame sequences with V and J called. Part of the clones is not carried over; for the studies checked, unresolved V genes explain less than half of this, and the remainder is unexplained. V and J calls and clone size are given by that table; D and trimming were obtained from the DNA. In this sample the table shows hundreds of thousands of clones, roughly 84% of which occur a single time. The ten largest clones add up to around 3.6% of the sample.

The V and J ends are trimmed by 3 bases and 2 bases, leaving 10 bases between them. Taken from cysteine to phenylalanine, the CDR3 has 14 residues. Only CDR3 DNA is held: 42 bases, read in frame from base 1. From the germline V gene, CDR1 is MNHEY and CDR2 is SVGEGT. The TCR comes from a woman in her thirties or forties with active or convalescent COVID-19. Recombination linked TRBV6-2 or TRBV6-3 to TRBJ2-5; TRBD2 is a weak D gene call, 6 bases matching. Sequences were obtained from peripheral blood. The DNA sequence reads TGTGCCAGCAGTTATTACAGCGGGCAAGAGACCCAGTACTTC. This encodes CASSYYSGQETQYF.